The 14 T cell receptor beta chains given below trace back to one sample, sequenced in a study of blood T cell repertoires in COVID-19. Using immunoSEQ multiplex PCR, the repertoire was profiled, and TCRdb retains in-frame clones only, with some absent. The sample has several thousand clones, under 90% seen once. Sequencing used peripheral blood. All receptors derive from a human donor in a cohort sampled during active COVID-19.

This rearrangement joins TRBV30 to TRBJ1-4, with a possible D match to TRBD1 (6 bases). V was pared by 1 base and J by 0 bases, with 9 bases between. This CDR3 has 15 amino acids. Germline values: CDR1 GTSNPN, CDR2 SVGIG (reference sequence). This CDR3 is CAWSAQGTTNEKLFF. In DNA form, the CDR3 reads TGTGCCTGGAGTGCCCAGGGGACAACTAATGAAAAACTGTTTTTT.

In its sample, this clone was seen once. The chain recombines TRBV14 with TRBJ2-5; TRBD1 matches at 8 bases. The CDR3 is 14 residues long. Germline V gene sequence: CDR1 SGHDN, CDR2 FVKESK. V gave up 4 bases and J gave up 4 bases; unmatched junction bases: 5. In DNA, the CDR3 is TGTGCCAGCAGCCCGACAGGGGCGAGAGAGACCCAGTACTTC. Translated: CASSPTGARETQYF.

The chain employs TRBV30 and TRBJ2-3; TRBD2 aligns across 7 bases. The CDR3 sequence is 13 residues long. The V segment lost 3 bases and the J segment 3 bases; nucleotides outside the gene matches: 3. Germline loops: CDR1 GTSNPN, CDR2 SVGIG (reference sequence). The CDR3 DNA sequence: TGTGCCTGGAGCGGGGGGTTAACAGATACGCAGTATTTT. Its translation: CAWSGGLTDTQYF.

The rearrangement joins TRBV28 to TRBJ2-7, with D maybe TRBD2 (5 bases). The ends were cut back, 3 bases at V and 6 bases at J, with 15 bases in the middle. Germline CDR1 MDHEN, CDR2 SYDVKM. The CDR3 consists of 14 residues. The CDR3, as DNA: TGTGCCAGCAGTTTGGCTAGCTCTCGGGCCGAGCAGTACTTC. Its protein is CASSLASSRAEQYF. The variable domain in full, completed from reference TRBV28 and TRBJ2-7, reads DVKVTQSSRYLVKRTGEKVFLECVQDMDHENMFWYRQDPGLGLRLIYFSYDVKMKEKGDIPEGYSVSREKKERFSLILESASTNQTSMYLCASSLASSRAEQYFGPGTRLTVT.

This rearrangement joins TRBV19 to TRBJ2-1; 8 bases map to TRBD2. The CDR3 sequence is 15 residues long. V was pared by 1 base and J by 6 bases, with 5 bases of the junction left unmatched. Looked up from germline, CDR1 is LNHDA and CDR2 is SQIVND (reference sequence). Here the CDR3 reads CASSIAAGAINEQFF. The CDR3 DNA reads TGTGCCAGTAGTATAGCAGCGGGGGCCATCAATGAGCAGTTCTTC.

This chain connects TRBV30 to TRBJ1-1; 8 nucleotides line up with TRBD1. Germline V gene sequence: CDR1 GTSNPN, CDR2 SVGIG (reference sequence). Trimming at V came to 2 bases and at J to 10 bases, leaving 3 bases not matched to a gene. The CDR3 totals 11 residues. In DNA, the CDR3 is TGTGCCTGGAGTTTTGACAGGGGAGCTTTCTTT. It encodes CAWSFDRGAFF.

This clone was recorded only once. The chain uses TRBV11-2 and TRBJ2-3, with D hard to call. The length of the CDR3 is 13 residues. Trimming left V 2 bases short and J 4 bases short, with 7 bases between. Germline V CDR1 and CDR2: SGHAT, FQNNGV. CDR3 amino acids: CASSLSRPDTQYF. In DNA form, the CDR3 reads TGTGCCAGCAGCTTATCGAGGCCAGATACGCAGTATTTT.

The V call is TRBV5-1, the J call TRBJ2-1; TRBD1 matches at 7 bases. J gave up 1 base and V 0 bases, and 1 base lay outside the gene matches. Germline values: CDR1 SGHRS, CDR2 YFSETQ. The CDR3 runs 15 residues. CDR3 sequence: CASSLDRGSYNEQFF. CDR3 DNA: TGCGCCAGCAGCTTGGACAGGGGATCCTACAATGAGCAGTTCTTC. The full variable domain, in which reference TRBV5-1 and TRBJ2-1 provide the parts outside the CDR3, is KAGVTQTPRYLIKTRGQQVTLSCSPISGHRSVSWYQQTPGQGLQFLFEYFSETQRNKGNFPGRFSGRQFSNSRSEMNVSTLELGDSALYLCASSLDRGSYNEQFFGPGTRLTVL.

The chain links TRBV5-6 to TRBJ1-2; no definite D call. The CDR3 consists of 15 residues. V gave up 1 base and J gave up 7 bases, with 17 bases separating them. Germline CDR1 and CDR2: SGHDT and YYEEEE. CDR3 amino acids: CASSLRREAWTGYTF. The CDR3 DNA reads as TGTGCCAGCAGCTTGCGGAGGGAGGCTTGGACTGGCTACACCTTC. Together with reference TRBV5-6 and TRBJ1-2, the CDR3 gives the full variable domain: DAGVTQSPTHLIKTRGQQVTLRCSPKSGHDTVSWYQQALGQGPQFIFQYYEEEERQRGNFPDRFSGHQFPNYSSELNVNALLLGDSALYLCASSLRREAWTGYTFGSGTRLTVV.

The chain employs TRBV11-2 and TRBJ1-5, with D hard to call. Germline V gene data show CDR1 as SGHAT and CDR2 as FQNNGV. This CDR3 has 15 residues. V gave up 0 bases and J gave up 2 bases, with 8 bases separating them. CDR3 bases: TGTGCCAGCAGCTTAGACGGAGGCGGCAATCAGCCCCAGCATTTT. Amino acid sequence: CASSLDGGGNQPQHF. Together with reference TRBV11-2 and TRBJ1-5, the CDR3 gives the full variable domain: EAGVAQSPRYKIIEKRQSVAFWCNPISGHATLYWYQQILGQGPKLLIQFQNNGVVDDSQLPKDRFSAERLKGVDSTLKIQPAKLEDSAVYLCASSLDGGGNQPQHFGDGTRLSIL.

The J gene is TRBJ2-7, the V gene TRBV5-1; 9 bases map to TRBD1. V trimming: 4 bases; J trimming: 4 bases; junction bases outside the gene matches: 6. The CDR3 covers 14 residues. Germline loops: CDR1 SGHRS, CDR2 YFSETQ. The CDR3 protein is CASSSGTGSYEQYF. The CDR3 DNA is TGCGCCAGCAGCAGCGGGACAGGGAGTTACGAGCAGTACTTC.

The chain has TRBV18 and TRBJ2-4, with D maybe TRBD2 (5 bases). The CDR3 is 16 amino acids. Germline CDR1 reads KGHSH; CDR2 reads LQKENI. V gave up 3 bases and J gave up 3 bases, with 15 bases separating them. The chain's CDR3 is CASSPSRALSKNIQYF. In nucleotides, the CDR3 is TGTGCCAGCTCACCCTCGAGGGCGCTGAGCAAAAACATTCAGTACTTC.

V is TRBV19 and J is TRBJ1-1; D perhaps matches TRBD1 (6 bases). This CDR3 comprises 15 residues. CDR1 LNHDA and CDR2 SQIVND come from the germline V gene (reference sequence). V lost 3 bases to trimming and J lost 4 bases, with 15 bases between them. The CDR3, as DNA: TGTGCCAGTAGTATTCAGGGGATCGGCCCCACTGAAGCTTTCTTT. This codes for CASSIQGIGPTEAFF.

This clone was seen only once. V is TRBV6-2 or TRBV6-3 and J is TRBJ2-3; perhaps TRBD2 as D (6 bases). The V end was cut by 4 bases, the J end by 2 bases, with 22 bases between. Germline CDR1 MNHEY, CDR2 SVGEGT. This CDR3 spans 18 amino acids. CDR3 loop: CASSSLRDSRGPTDTQYF. CDR3 bases: TGTGCCAGCAGTTCCCTCCGGGACTCGAGGGGCCCCACAGATACGCAGTATTTT.